The clone carrying this TCR beta chain was picked up many times. Antigen unknown. Distinct nucleotide sequences in the sample also encode this CDR3. Heparinised blood was drawn once per donor, averaging about 116 mL. Expressed TCRB transcripts were sequenced because the entire RNA isolate underwent reverse transcription. Using immunoSEQ multiplex PCR, the repertoire was profiled, and TCRdb retains in-frame clones only, with some absent. The sample has about 300,000 clones, 7% to 9% seen once. This entry comes from a study of beta chain features in type 1 diabetes. In germline, CDR1 is GTSNPN, CDR2 SVGIG (reference sequence). Trimming took 1 base from V and 6 from J, leaving 10 bases between them. This CDR3 spans 13 amino acids. Broader study findings: Patients showed naive, central memory and Treg TCRB repertoires that appeared more similar than those of healthy donors. In type 1 diabetes patients, VDJ junctions had fewer insertions; deletions at these junctions were more frequent. The influence of HLA type on TCRB rearrangement stayed undetermined.

The material sequenced was central memory CD4+ T cells from blood. This chain links TRBV30 with TRBJ1-5; D uncertain. The TCR originated in a woman under 30 in good health. In nucleotides, the CDR3 is TGTGCCTGGAGTGGTCCTGGCGGTCAGCCCCAGCATTTT. It is translated as CAWSGPGGQPQHF.